The clone carrying this TCR beta chain was counted between two and nine times. The antigen remains undetermined. The identical CDR3 is also encoded by other nucleotide sequences in the sample. Generated by immunoSEQ multiplex PCR, the TCRdb table keeps only in-frame clones and is missing some. The sample contains about 44,000 clones, roughly 65% of which appear only once. This CDR3 comprises 14 residues. Trimming cost V 1 base and J 3 bases; bases outside gene matches: 4. Looked up from germline, CDR1 is GTSNPN and CDR2 is SVGIG (reference sequence). The data belong to a study of PD-1 blockade in classical Hodgkin lymphoma. Study in general: Once every 2 weeks, patients received intravenous nivolumab at 3 mg/kg. Study observations and caveats: In newly diagnosed patients, baseline TCR diversity was reportedly below that of healthy donors. Diversity similar to that of newly diagnosed patients was seen at baseline in complete responders.

Time point meaning: cycle 4 day 1 (C4D1), after 6 weeks of nivolumab. Patients all relapsed after autologous stem cell transplantation, and there was variation in brentuximab vedotin exposure. Sample: peripheral blood mononuclear cells (PBMCs), taken before the fourth cycle of nivolumab. The chain has TRBV30 and TRBJ2-7; 9 nucleotides align to TRBD1. This clonotype originated in a human donor with classical Hodgkin lymphoma. CDR3 sequence: CAWSAGTGSYEQYF. CDR3 DNA sequence: TGTGCCTGGAGTGCCGGGACAGGGAGCTACGAGCAGTACTTC.